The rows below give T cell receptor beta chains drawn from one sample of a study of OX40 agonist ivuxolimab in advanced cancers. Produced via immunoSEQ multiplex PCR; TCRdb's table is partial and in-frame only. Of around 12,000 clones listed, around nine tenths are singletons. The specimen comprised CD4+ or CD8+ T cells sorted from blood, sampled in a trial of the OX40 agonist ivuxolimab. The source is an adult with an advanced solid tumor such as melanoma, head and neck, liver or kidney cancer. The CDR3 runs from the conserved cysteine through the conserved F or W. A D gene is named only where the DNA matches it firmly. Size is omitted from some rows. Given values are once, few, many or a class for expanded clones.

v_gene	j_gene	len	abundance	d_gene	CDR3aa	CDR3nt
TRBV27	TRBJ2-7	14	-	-	CASSLSGQTFEQYF	TGTGCCAGCAGTTTATCAGGACAGACTTTCGAGCAGTACTTC
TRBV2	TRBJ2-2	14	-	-	CASMMDGGHGELFF	TGTGCCAGCATGATGGATGGGGGTCACGGGGAGCTGTTTTTT
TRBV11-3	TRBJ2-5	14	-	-	CASSAGVVSETQYF	TGTGCCAGCAGCGCCGGGGTGGTGTCGGAGACCCAGTACTTC
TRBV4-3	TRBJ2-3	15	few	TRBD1	CASSPGTGHTDTQYF	TGCGCCAGCAGCCCCGGGACAGGGCACACAGATACGCAGTATTTT
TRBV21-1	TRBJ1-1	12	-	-	CASSGSNTEAFF	TGTGCCAGCAGCGGTTCGAACACTGAAGCTTTCTTT
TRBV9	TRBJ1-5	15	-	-	CASSVDGGNSQPQHF	TGTGCCAGCAGCGTAGATGGGGGGAACAGCCAGCCCCAGCATTTT
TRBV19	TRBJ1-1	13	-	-	CASSIGSRNEAFF	TGTGCCAGTAGTATCGGGAGTCGAAATGAAGCTTTCTTT
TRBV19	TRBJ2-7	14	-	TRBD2	CASRWNSGAAEQYF	TGTGCCAGTAGATGGAATAGCGGGGCAGCGGAGCAGTACTTC
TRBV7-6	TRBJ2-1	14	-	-	CASSLAADYNEQFF	TGTGCCAGCAGTCTGGCGGCCGACTACAATGAGCAGTTCTTC
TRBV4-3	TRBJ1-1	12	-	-	CASSQGDTEAFF	TGCGCCAGCAGCCAAGGGGACACTGAAGCTTTCTTT
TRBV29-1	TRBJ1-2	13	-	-	CSAVPGTGYGYTF	TGCAGCGCCGTACCTGGGACTGGCTATGGCTACACCTTC
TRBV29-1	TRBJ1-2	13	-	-	CSVEDRSNYGYTF	TGCAGCGTTGAAGACAGGAGTAACTATGGCTACACCTTC
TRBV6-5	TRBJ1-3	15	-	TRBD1	CASSYTQGARNTIYF	TGTGCCAGCAGTTACACACAGGGGGCGCGAAACACCATATATTTT
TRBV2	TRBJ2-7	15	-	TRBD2	CASTQRTSGLEEQYF	TGTGCCAGCACCCAACGGACTAGCGGGTTGGAGGAGCAGTACTTC
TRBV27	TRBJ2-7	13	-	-	CASSLSFGVFEYF	TGTGCCAGCAGTTTAAGTTTCGGCGTTTTTGAGTACTTC
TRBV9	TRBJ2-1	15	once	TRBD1	CASSAGQGNYNEQFF	TGTGCCAGCAGCGCGGGACAGGGAAACTACAATGAGCAGTTCTTC
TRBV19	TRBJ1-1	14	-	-	CASSILEGNTEAFF	TGTGCCAGTAGTATATTGGAGGGGAACACTGAAGCTTTCTTT
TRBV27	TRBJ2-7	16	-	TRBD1	CASSPRDRGGVYEQYF	TGTGCCAGCAGTCCCCGGGACAGGGGGGGGGTCTACGAGCAGTACTTC
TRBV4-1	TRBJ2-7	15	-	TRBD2	CASSPTGLGTYEQYF	TGCGCCAGCAGCCCGACGGGACTAGGAACCTACGAGCAGTACTTC
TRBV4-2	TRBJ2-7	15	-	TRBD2	CASSQETGGLGEQYF	TGTGCCAGCAGCCAAGAGACGGGAGGGCTTGGCGAGCAGTACTTC
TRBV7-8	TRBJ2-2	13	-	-	CASSLGDTGELFF	TGTGCCAGCAGCTTGGGCGATACCGGGGAGCTGTTTTTT
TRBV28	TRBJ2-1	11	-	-	CASSLYPNQFF	TGTGCCAGCAGTTTGTACCCTAACCAGTTCTTC
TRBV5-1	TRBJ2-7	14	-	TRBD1	CASSPGTGDYEQYF	TGCGCCAGCAGCCCTGGGACAGGAGATTACGAGCAGTACTTC
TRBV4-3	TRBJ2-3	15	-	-	CASSQGLISTDTQYF	TGCGCCAGCAGCCAAGGGCTCATTAGCACAGATACGCAGTATTTT
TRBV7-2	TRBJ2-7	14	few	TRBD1	CASSPRGTDYEQYF	TGTGCCAGCAGCCCTAGAGGGACAGACTACGAGCAGTACTTC
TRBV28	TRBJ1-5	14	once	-	CASSLQGVYQPQHF	TGTGCCAGCAGTTTACAGGGAGTGTATCAGCCCCAGCATTTT
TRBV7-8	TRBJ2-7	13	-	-	CASTLFGYEEQYF	TGTGCCAGCACCCTTTTTGGCTACGAAGAGCAGTACTTC
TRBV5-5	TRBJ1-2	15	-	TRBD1	CASSLYDRGYYGYTF	TGTGCCAGCAGCTTATATGACAGGGGGTACTATGGCTACACCTTC
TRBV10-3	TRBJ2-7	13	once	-	CAISESPAYEQYF	TGTGCCATCAGTGAGTCACCCGCCTACGAGCAGTACTTC
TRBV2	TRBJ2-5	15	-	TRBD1	CASSDYRTGVLVEYF	TGTGCCAGCAGTGATTATAGGACAGGGGTCCTGGTAGAGTACTTC
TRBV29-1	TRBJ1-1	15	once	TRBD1	CSVHRDRGMNTEAFF	TGCAGCGTTCATCGGGACAGGGGTATGAACACTGAAGCTTTCTTT
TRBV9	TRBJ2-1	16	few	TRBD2	CASSASTSGSINEQFF	TGTGCCAGCAGCGCCTCGACTAGCGGGAGTATAAATGAGCAGTTCTTC
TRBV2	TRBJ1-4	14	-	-	CASSFQGFGEKLFF	TGTGCCAGCAGTTTTCAGGGCTTTGGCGAAAAACTGTTTTTT
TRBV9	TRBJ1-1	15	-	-	CASSAKGFPNTEAFF	TGTGCCAGCAGCGCCAAGGGATTCCCGAACACTGAAGCTTTCTTT
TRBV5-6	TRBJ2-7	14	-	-	CASSLDPDAYEQYF	TGTGCCAGCAGCTTGGATCCGGACGCCTACGAGCAGTACTTC
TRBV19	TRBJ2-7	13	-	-	CASSMHSGVEQYF	TGTGCCAGTAGTATGCATTCAGGGGTCGAGCAGTACTTC
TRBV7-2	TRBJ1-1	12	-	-	CASRGSGTEAFF	TGTGCCAGCCGGGGGTCGGGCACTGAAGCTTTCTTT
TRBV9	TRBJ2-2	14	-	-	CASSVIGTTGELFF	TGTGCCAGCAGCGTGATAGGGACCACCGGGGAGCTGTTTTTT
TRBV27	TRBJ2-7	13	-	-	CASSFQGGYEQYF	TGTGCCAGCAGTTTTCAGGGCGGGTACGAGCAGTACTTC
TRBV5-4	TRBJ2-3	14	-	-	CASSLFRDPDTQYF	TGTGCCAGCAGCTTGTTCCGGGATCCAGATACGCAGTATTTT
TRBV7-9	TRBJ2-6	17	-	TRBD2	CASSWSGREAGANVLTF	TGTGCCAGCAGCTGGAGCGGGAGGGAAGCTGGGGCCAACGTCCTGACTTTC
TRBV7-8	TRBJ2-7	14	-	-	CASSLTGGGNEQYF	TGTGCCAGCAGCTTAACCGGGGGCGGGAACGAGCAGTACTTC
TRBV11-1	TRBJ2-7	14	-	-	CASSLETGGYEQYF	TGTGCCAGCAGCTTGGAGACCGGAGGCTACGAGCAGTACTTC
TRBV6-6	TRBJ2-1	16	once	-	CASSWVGASPGNEQFF	TGTGCCAGCAGTTGGGTCGGGGCTTCTCCAGGCAATGAGCAGTTCTTC
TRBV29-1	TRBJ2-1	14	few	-	CSVGTAAPPEEQFF	TGCAGCGTAGGGACGGCGGCTCCCCCTGAGGAGCAGTTCTTC
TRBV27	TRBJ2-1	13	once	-	CASSYAGGNEQFF	TGTGCCAGCAGTTATGCGGGTGGAAATGAGCAGTTCTTC
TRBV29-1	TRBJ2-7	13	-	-	CSVAFGTLFEQYF	TGCAGCGTGGCGTTTGGTACGCTATTCGAGCAGTACTTC
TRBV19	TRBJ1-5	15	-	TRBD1	CASSILTGGYQPQHF	TGTGCCAGTAGTATACTGACAGGGGGTTATCAGCCCCAGCATTTT
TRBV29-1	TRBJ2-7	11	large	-	CSVETVYEQYF	TGCAGCGTTGAAACTGTCTACGAGCAGTACTTC
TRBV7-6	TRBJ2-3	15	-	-	CASSVSSALREAQYF	TGTGCCAGCAGCGTGAGTTCGGCCTTAAGGGAAGCGCAGTATTTT
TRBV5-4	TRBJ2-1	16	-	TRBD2	CASSFSGSLSYNEQFF	TGTGCCAGCAGCTTTAGCGGGAGCCTCTCCTACAATGAGCAGTTCTTC
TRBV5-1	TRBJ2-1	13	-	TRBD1	CASRTGGGYEQFF	TGCGCCAGCAGGACAGGGGGTGGCTATGAGCAGTTCTTC
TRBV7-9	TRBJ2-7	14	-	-	CASSGTYTQYEQYF	TGTGCCAGCAGCGGGACTTATACCCAATACGAGCAGTACTTC
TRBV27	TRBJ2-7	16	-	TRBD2	CASSLVGISGTVEQYF	TGTGCCAGCAGCCTCGTAGGAATTAGCGGGACGGTGGAGCAGTACTTC
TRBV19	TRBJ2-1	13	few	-	CASSMAGYNEQFF	TGTGCCAGTAGTATGGCGGGGTACAATGAGCAGTTCTTC
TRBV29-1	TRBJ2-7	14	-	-	CSVQDRSSSYEQYF	TGCAGCGTTCAAGACCGTTCAAGCTCCTACGAGCAGTACTTC
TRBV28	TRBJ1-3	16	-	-	CASSLSLGASGNTIYF	TGTGCCAGCAGTTTATCCCTCGGTGCCTCTGGAAACACCATATATTTT
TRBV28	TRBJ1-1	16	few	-	CASTHPTVPESTEAFF	TGTGCCAGCACCCACCCTACAGTTCCCGAAAGCACTGAAGCTTTCTTT
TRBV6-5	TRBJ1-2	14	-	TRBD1	CASSFSTGVSGYTF	TGTGCCAGCAGCTTCTCCACAGGGGTGTCAGGCTACACCTTC
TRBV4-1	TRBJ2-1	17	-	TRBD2	CASSRQGSGSYNNEQFF	TGCGCCAGCAGCCGGCAGGGTAGCGGGAGTTACAACAATGAGCAGTTCTTC